The 19 T cell receptor beta chains reported below all come from one sample, sequenced in a study of T cell responses to AZD1222 COVID-19 vaccine (dated by TCRdb to about 2021). The library was obtained by the immunoSEQ multiplex PCR assay. TCRdb retrieved this table from immuneACCESS and kept in-frame rearrangements only. Not all clones are present; in checked studies, unresolved V genes account for under half, and no reason is known for the remainder. Recorded for this sample are 120,000 or so clones; around 88% of them occurred a single time. Of the sample, roughly 11% falls within the top ten clones. This sample's time point label indicates: baseline before first vaccination. What the treatment or condition label conveys for this sample: meningococcal conjugate vaccine given as trial control. The starting material was peripheral blood, obtained on day 0 of MenACWY control vaccination. Receptors originate from an adult in good health.

The chain combines TRBV18 with TRBJ1-1, with 7 bases matching TRBD1. Germline lookup yields CDR1 KGHSH and CDR2 LQKENI. V lost 6 bases, J lost 8 bases, and 3 bases stayed unmatched. The CDR3 loop spans 11 amino acids. CDR3 sequence reads: CASSLDREAFF. DNA for the CDR3: TGTGCCAGCTCTTTGGACAGGGAAGCTTTCTTT.

V and J are TRBV3-1 (or the pseudogene TRBV3-2) and TRBJ2-5; D is unresolved. Germline V lookup: CDR1 LGHDT, CDR2 YNNKEL (reference sequence). CDR3 length: 16 amino acids. With 6 bases removed from V and 1 base from J, the gap between germline ends came to 18 bases. This chain's CDR3 is CASSADSCIPQETQYF. The CDR3 nucleotides read TGTGCCAGCAGTGCAGACTCCTGTATACCCCAAGAGACCCAGTACTTC.

This rearrangement joins TRBV27 to TRBJ2-1; 14 bases are shared with TRBD2. The CDR3 is made up of 14 amino acids. CDR1 is MNHEY, CDR2 SMNVEV, per germline (reference sequence). After removal of 6 bases from V and 10 bases from J, the junction contained 5 bases not matched to a gene. CDR3 nucleotide sequence: TGTGCCAGCAGGGGACTAGCGGGAGCAAGGGAGCAGTTCTTC. Its protein is CASRGLAGAREQFF.

This chain links TRBV7-3 with TRBJ2-1; 8 bases agree with TRBD2. Looked up from germline, CDR1 is SGHTA and CDR2 is FQGTGA. V dropped 1 base and J dropped 8; count of bases not matched to a gene: 7. CDR3 length: 15 amino acids. Here the CDR3 DNA reads TGTGCCAGCAGCTTAAATCTAGCGGGCCACCATGAGCAGTTCTTC. Translated: CASSLNLAGHHEQFF.

In this sample, this clone turned up once. The rearrangement links TRBV2 to TRBJ2-3, with D unclear. Germline V gene lookup returns CDR1 SNHLY and CDR2 FYNNEI. The CDR3 is 12 residues long. V was clipped by 5 bases and J by 6 bases, with 9 bases between them. This CDR3 is CASSSTQDTQYF. The CDR3 bases are TGTGCCAGCAGTTCGACCCAGGATACGCAGTATTTT.

The chain carries TRBV7-7 and TRBJ2-1, with unresolved D. Germline V gene data show CDR1 as SSHAT and CDR2 as FNYEAQ (reference sequence). V lost 10 bases to trimming and J lost 5 bases, with 15 bases between them. The CDR3 length is 13 residues. DNA for the CDR3: TGTGCCACCTCCGCGGCACTCCACAATGAGCAGTTCTTC. Translating gives CATSAALHNEQFF.

CDR3 amino acids: CASSLQGFAGELFF. DNA for the CDR3: TGTGCCAGCAGCTTACAGGGTTTCGCCGGGGAGCTGTTTTTT. The chain joins TRBV7-2 to TRBJ2-2; a possible D gene is TRBD1 (5 bases). The CDR3 runs 14 residues. Germline CDR1 and CDR2: SGHTA and FQGNSA. The V end was cut by 2 bases, the J end by 6 bases, with 10 bases between.

The chain is built from TRBV6-2 or TRBV6-3 and TRBJ1-5; 7 bases map to TRBD1. J gave up 2 bases and V 0 bases, and 7 bases lay outside the gene matches. The CDR3 consists of 17 residues. Germline lookup yields CDR1 MNHEY and CDR2 SVGEGT. In DNA form, the CDR3 reads TGTGCCAGCAGTTACTCGCCCCAGGGGGTCGGCAATCAGCCCCAGCATTTT. It translates to CASSYSPQGVGNQPQHF.

The V gene is TRBV3-1 (or the pseudogene TRBV3-2), the J gene TRBJ2-7, with D perhaps TRBD1 or TRBD2 (5 bases each). V was clipped by 3 bases and J by 7 bases, with 13 bases between them. CDR3 length equals 13 residues. Germline V gene sequence: CDR1 LGHDT, CDR2 YNNKEL (reference sequence). The CDR3 DNA is TGTGCCAGCAGCCAGGGGGTGGTTAGGGAGCAGTACTTC. As protein: CASSQGVVREQYF.

Turning to this clone: Other DNA sequences in this sample translate to the same CDR3. The rearrangement links TRBV11-3 to TRBJ1-1, with D possibly TRBD1 on 5 matching bases. CDR3 length: 11 residues. Trimming removed 2 bases at V and 8 bases at J, with 6 bases between. The germline V gene encodes CDR1 SGHNT and CDR2 YENEEA. CDR3 nucleotide sequence: TGTGCCAGCAGCTTAAGGGGCGAAGCTTTCTTT. The encoded protein is CASSLRGEAFF.

This chain connects TRBV6-5 to TRBJ1-4; no definite D call. The CDR3 has 15 amino acids. Trimming removed 0 bases from V and 5 bases from J, with 10 bases in between. CDR1 is MNHEY and CDR2 is SVGAGI in the germline V gene. The CDR3 loop reads CASSYSRSQNEKLFF. In DNA form, the CDR3 reads TGTGCCAGCAGTTACTCCAGGTCTCAAAATGAAAAACTGTTTTTT.

The chain joins TRBV27 to TRBJ2-7, with no clear D. The V and J ends lost 5 bases and 0 bases respectively, with 8 bases between them. The V gene's germline CDR1 is MNHEY and CDR2 SMNVEV (reference sequence). The CDR3 is made up of 13 amino acids. For the CDR3, the DNA is TGTGCCAGCAGTCGGACGGTCTCCTACGAGCAGTACTTC. This codes for CASSRTVSYEQYF.

This chain connects TRBV9 to TRBJ1-6; no reliable D call. This CDR3 is 16 amino acids long. CDR1 and CDR2 from the germline V gene are SGDLS and YYNGEE. V was trimmed by 3 bases and J by 5 bases, leaving 15 bases between them. This chain's CDR3 is CASSALARPDNSPLHF. Here the CDR3 DNA reads TGTGCCAGCAGCGCACTAGCTAGGCCCGATAATTCACCCCTCCACTTT.

This chain joins TRBV13 and TRBJ2-5; D uncertain. The CDR3 consists of 11 residues. The V end was cut by 4 bases, the J end by 4 bases, with 4 bases between. CDR1 PRHDT and CDR2 FYEKMQ come from the germline V gene (reference sequence). CDR3: CASSSVETQYF. CDR3 in DNA: TGTGCCAGCAGCTCGGTAGAGACCCAGTACTTC.

On this clone itself: The germline gene is not matched at one end of the junction; a read error may be the cause. The chain is built from TRBV4-1 and TRBJ2-1, with 15 bases that match TRBD2. The CDR3 extends over 19 amino acids. Germline V gives CDR1 MGHRA, CDR2 YSYEKL. The DNA for the CDR3 is TGCGCCAGCAGCGAAGAGCGTGGGACTAGCGGGGGGCCCTACAATGAGCAGTTCTTC. Translation gives CASSEERGTSGGPYNEQFF.

Only one count was recorded for this clone. The chain couples TRBV4-2 to TRBJ2-2; no definite D call. The CDR3 extends over 16 amino acids. Trimming stripped 3 bases from V and 2 bases from J, with 13 bases between. From germline, CDR1 is LGHNA and CDR2 YNFKEQ. The CDR3 reads CASSQAETINTGELFF. The CDR3, as DNA: TGTGCCAGCAGCCAGGCCGAAACAATTAACACCGGGGAGCTGTTTTTT.

The chain is built from TRBV18 and TRBJ2-2; 10 bases match TRBD1. CDR1 and CDR2 from the germline V gene are KGHSH and LQKENI. The V gene end was trimmed by 3 bases and the J gene end by 1 base; junction bases not matched to a gene: 5. This CDR3 spans 17 amino acids. CDR3 sequence reads: CASSPTGQGVNTGELFF. For the CDR3, the DNA is TGTGCCAGCTCACCGACCGGACAGGGGGTGAACACCGGGGAGCTGTTTTTT.

The chain has TRBV2 and TRBJ1-6, with a weak D call TRBD1 (6 bases). The CDR3 runs 13 residues. Trimming took 4 bases from V and 10 from J, leaving 11 bases between them. Per germline, CDR1 SNHLY and CDR2 FYNNEI. CDR3 amino acids: CASSAGENSPLHF. The CDR3 DNA follows: TGTGCCAGCAGTGCAGGGGAGAACTCACCCCTCCACTTT.

The V gene is TRBV23-1, the J gene TRBJ2-2, with 9 bases lining up with TRBD1. TRBV23-1 is treated as an ORF (open reading frame) with a function not yet certain. The CDR3 totals 15 residues. V trimming: 7 bases; J trimming: 6 bases; junction bases outside the gene matches: 9. The CDR3 bases are TGCGCCAGCAAAGGGGACAGGGAAATGGCCGGGGAGCTGTTTTTT. As protein: CASKGDREMAGELFF.